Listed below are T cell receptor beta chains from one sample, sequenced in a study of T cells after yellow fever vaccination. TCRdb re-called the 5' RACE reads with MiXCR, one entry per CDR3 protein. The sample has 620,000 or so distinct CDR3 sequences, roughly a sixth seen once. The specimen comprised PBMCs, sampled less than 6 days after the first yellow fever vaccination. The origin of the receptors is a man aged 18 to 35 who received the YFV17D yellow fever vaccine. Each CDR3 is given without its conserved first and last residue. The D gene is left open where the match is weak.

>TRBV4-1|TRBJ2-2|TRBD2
ASSQSALAGTANTGELF
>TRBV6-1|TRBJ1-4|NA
ATLGGQVNEKLF
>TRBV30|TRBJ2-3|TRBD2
AWSGTSADTQY
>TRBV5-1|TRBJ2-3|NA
ASSPWRGPTDTQY
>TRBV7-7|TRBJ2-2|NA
ASSETRTGELF
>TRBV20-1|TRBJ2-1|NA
SAREGGAHNEQF
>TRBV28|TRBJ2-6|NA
ASVVSGANVLT
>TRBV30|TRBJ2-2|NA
AWRAQNTGELF
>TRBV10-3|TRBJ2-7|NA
AISPDYEQY
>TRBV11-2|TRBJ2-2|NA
ASSLYQATERITGELF
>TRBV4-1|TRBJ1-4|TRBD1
ASKDYRGPAPTNEKLF
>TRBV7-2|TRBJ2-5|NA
ASSFPAKQETQY
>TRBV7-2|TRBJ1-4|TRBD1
ASSTRTGIEKLF
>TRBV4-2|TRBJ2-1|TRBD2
ASSQVHSGGYVEQF
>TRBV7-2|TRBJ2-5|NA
ATCPRRAGETQY
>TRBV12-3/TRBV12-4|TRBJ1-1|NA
ASNTQGYTEAF
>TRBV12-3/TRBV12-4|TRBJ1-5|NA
ASRMSNQPQH
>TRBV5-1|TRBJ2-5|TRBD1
ASSLVGQGDTQY
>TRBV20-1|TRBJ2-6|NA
SAPPAGSGANVLT
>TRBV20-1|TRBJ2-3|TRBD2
SARHPGGPGDTQY
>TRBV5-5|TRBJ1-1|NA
ASSLHVGGTEAF